This TCR beta chain was recovered during a study of T cells in tumors after PD-1 blockade. The overall study: Patients received pembrolizumab 200 mg every 3 weeks or cemiplimab 350 mg every 2 weeks. Some patients also took daily vismodegib 150 mg during anti-PD-1 treatment.

TCRdb's copy holds only in-frame clones and misses some; the assay was immunoSEQ multiplex PCR. The sample includes under 75,000 clones, approximately 79% seen only once; the top ten take approximately 4.5%. This clone appeared a single time. J lost 0 bases, V lost 4 bases, and 2 bases had no gene match. The CDR3 spans 14 residues. The germline V gene encodes CDR1 SGHDT and CDR2 YYEEEE. Sequences were derived from PBMCs, sampled after anti-PD-1 treatment. The receptor's source is a human donor with basal cell carcinoma. The chain carries TRBV5-6 and TRBJ1-2; TRBD1 agrees at 8 bases. In DNA, the CDR3 is TGTGCCAGCAGCAGACAGGGGTCTAACTATGGCTACACCTTC. Encoded protein: CASSRQGSNYGYTF.